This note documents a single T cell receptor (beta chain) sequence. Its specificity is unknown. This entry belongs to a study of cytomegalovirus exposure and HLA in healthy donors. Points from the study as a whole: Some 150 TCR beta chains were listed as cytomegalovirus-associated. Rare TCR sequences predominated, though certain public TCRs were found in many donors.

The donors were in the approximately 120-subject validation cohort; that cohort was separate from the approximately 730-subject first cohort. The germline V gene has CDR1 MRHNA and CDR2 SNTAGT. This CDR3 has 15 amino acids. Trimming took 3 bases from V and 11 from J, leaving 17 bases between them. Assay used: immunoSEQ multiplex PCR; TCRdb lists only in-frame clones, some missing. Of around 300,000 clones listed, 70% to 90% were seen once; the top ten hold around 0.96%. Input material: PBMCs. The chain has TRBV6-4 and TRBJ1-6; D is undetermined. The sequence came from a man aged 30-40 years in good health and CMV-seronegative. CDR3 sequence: CASSERISGRTPLHF. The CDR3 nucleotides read TGTGCCAGCAGTGAACGGATTAGCGGGAGGACACCCCTCCACTTT.